The subject of this entry is one TCR beta chain. Its antigen is not known. The entry originates in a study of cytomegalovirus exposure and HLA in healthy donors. Study-level background: The platform used for the roughly 130 validation repertoires matched that of the roughly 720 first-cohort repertoires, a later analysis reported.

The study drew the donors from its approximately 110-subject validation cohort, separate from the approximately 690-subject first cohort. Study-level points and caveats: Over 150 TCR beta chains were listed as cytomegalovirus-associated.

The protocol was immunoSEQ multiplex PCR, while the TCRdb copy is restricted to in-frame clones and leaves out a portion. The sample comprises some 150,000 clones, around 90% of which are singletons, and about 3.5% rests with the top ten. The CDR3 is 17 amino acids. V was clipped by 0 bases and J by 4 bases; unmatched bases: 9. Germline lookup yields CDR1 MGHRA and CDR2 YSYEKL. This sequence was found in a woman aged 18 to 35 in good health and CMV-seropositive. What was sequenced was PBMCs. The chain employs TRBV4-1 and TRBJ2-1, with 7 bases aligning to TRBD1. The CDR3 is CASSQERHRGSYNEQFF. CDR3 in DNA: TGCGCCAGCAGCCAAGAGCGGCACAGGGGATCGTACAATGAGCAGTTCTTC.